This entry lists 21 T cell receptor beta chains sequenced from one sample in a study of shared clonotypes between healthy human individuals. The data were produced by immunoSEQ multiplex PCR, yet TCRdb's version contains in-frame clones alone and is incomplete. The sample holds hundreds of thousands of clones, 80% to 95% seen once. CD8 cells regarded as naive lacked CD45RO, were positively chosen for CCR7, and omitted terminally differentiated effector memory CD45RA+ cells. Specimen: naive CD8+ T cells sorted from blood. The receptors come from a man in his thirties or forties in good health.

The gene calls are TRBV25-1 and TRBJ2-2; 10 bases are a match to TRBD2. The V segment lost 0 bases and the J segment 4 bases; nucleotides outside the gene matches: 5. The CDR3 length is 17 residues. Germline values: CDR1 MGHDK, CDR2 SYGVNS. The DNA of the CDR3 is TGTGCCAGCAGTGAATACCCTAGCGGGAGAAGCACCGGGGAGCTGTTTTTT. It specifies CASSEYPSGRSTGELFF. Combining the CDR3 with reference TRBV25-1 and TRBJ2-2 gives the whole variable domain EADIYQTPRYLVIGTGKKITLECSQTMGHDKMYWYQQDPGMELHLIHYSYGVNSTEKGDLSSESTVSRIRTEHFPLTLESARPSHTSQYLCASSEYPSGRSTGELFFGEGSRLTVL.

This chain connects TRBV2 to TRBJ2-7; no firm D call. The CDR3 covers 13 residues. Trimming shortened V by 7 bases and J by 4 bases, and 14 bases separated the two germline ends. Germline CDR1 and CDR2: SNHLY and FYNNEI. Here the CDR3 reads CASTAPIVYEQYF. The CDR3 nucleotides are TGTGCCAGCACCGCCCCGATTGTGTACGAGCAGTACTTC.

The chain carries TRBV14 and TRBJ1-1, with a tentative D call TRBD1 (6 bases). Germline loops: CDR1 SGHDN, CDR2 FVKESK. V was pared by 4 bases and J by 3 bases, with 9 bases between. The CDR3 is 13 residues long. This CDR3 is CASSPGGYTEAFF. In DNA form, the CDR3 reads TGTGCCAGCAGCCCCGGGGGCTACACTGAAGCTTTCTTT. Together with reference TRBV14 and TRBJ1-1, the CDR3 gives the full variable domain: EAGVTQFPSHSVIEKGQTVTLRCDPISGHDNLYWYRRVMGKEIKFLLHFVKESKQDESGMPNNRFLAERTGGTYSTLKVQPAELEDSGVYFCASSPGGYTEAFFGQGTRLTVV.

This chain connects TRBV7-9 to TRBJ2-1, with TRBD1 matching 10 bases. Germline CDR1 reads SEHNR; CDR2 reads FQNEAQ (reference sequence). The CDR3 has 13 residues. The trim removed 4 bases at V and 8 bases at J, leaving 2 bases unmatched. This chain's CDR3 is CASSSDRGDEQFF. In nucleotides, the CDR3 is TGTGCCAGCAGCTCGGACAGGGGGGATGAGCAGTTCTTC.

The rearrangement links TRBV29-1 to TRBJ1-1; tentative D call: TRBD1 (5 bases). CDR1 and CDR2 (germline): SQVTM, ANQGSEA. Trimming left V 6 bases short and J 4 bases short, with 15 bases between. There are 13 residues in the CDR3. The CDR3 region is CSVERDQPTEAFF. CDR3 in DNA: TGCAGCGTCGAGCGGGACCAGCCCACTGAAGCTTTCTTT.

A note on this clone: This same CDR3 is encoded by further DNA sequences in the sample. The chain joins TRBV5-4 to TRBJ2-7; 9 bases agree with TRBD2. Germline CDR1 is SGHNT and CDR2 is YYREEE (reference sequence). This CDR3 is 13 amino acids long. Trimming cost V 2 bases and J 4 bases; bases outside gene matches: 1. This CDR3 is CASSFSGSYEQYF. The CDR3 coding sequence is TGTGCCAGCAGCTTTAGCGGGAGTTACGAGCAGTACTTC.

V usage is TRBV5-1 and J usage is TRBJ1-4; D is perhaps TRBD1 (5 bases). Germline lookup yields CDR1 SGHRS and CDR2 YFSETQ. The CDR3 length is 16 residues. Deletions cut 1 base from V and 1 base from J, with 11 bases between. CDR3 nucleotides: TGCGCCAGCAGCTTGTCACGAGGGGTAACTAATGAAAAACTGTTTTTT. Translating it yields CASSLSRGVTNEKLFF.

CDR3 region: CASSLDGLAGAYNEQFF. The CDR3 region has the DNA TGTGCCAGCAGCTTAGATGGACTAGCGGGAGCCTACAATGAGCAGTTCTTC. The chain carries TRBV11-2 and TRBJ2-1, with 13 nucleotides matching TRBD2. After removal of 0 bases from V and 2 bases from J, the junction contained 1 base not matched to a gene. Germline CDR1 and CDR2: SGHAT and FQNNGV. The CDR3 totals 17 residues.

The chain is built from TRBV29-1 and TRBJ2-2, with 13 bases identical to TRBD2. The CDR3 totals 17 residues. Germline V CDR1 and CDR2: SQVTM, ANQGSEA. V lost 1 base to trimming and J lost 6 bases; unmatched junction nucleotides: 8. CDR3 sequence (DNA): TGCAGCGTTGAAGGCAGAACTAGCGGGAGGGAGGCCGGGGAGCTGTTTTTT. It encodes CSVEGRTSGREAGELFF.

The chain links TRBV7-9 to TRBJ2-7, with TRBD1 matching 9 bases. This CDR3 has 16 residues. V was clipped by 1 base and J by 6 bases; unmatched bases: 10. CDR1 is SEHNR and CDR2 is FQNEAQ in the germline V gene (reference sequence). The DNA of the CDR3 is TGTGCCAGCAGCTTAGTCCCCGGGACAGGGACGGGCGAGCAGTACTTC. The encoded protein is CASSLVPGTGTGEQYF.

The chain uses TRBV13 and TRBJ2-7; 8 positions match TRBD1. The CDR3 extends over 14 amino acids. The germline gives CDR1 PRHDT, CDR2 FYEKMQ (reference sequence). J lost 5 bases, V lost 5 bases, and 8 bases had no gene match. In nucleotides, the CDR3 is TGTGCCAGCAGCCCACGGACAGGGATCGACGAGCAGTACTTC. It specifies CASSPRTGIDEQYF.

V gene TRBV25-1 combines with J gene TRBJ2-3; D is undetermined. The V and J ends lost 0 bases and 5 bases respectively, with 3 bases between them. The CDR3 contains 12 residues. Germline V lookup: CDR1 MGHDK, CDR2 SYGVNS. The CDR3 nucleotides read TGTGCCAGCAGTGAATATATAGATACGCAGTATTTT. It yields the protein CASSEYIDTQYF.

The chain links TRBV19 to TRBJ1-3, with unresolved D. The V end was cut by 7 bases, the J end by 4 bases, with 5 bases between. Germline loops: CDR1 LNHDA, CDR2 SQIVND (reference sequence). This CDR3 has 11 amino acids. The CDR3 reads CASKGGNTIYF. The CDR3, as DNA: TGTGCCAGTAAAGGAGGAAACACCATATATTTT.

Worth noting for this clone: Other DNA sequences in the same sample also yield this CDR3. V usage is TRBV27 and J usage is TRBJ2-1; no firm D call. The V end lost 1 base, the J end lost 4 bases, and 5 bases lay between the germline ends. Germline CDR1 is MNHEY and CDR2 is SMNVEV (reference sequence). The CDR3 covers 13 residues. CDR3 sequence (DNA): TGTGCCAGCAGTTTATTGGGGTACAATGAGCAGTTCTTC. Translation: CASSLLGYNEQFF.

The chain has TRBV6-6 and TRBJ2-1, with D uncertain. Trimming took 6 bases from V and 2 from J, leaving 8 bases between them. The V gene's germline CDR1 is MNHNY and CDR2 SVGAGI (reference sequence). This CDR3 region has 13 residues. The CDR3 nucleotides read TGTGCCAGCAGCAGTAGGGCCTACAATGAGCAGTTCTTC. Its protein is CASSSRAYNEQFF.

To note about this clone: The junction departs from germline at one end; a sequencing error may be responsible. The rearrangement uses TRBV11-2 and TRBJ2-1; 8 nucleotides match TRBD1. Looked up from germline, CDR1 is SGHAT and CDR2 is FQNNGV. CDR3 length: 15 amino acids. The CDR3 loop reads CASNLGRGPNNEQFF. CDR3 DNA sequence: TGTGCCAGCAACTTAGGCAGGGGGCCGAACAATGAGCAGTTCTTC.

CDR3 sequence: CASSFPGQGGGANVLTF. The CDR3 DNA reads as TGTGCCAGCAGCTTTCCGGGACAGGGTGGTGGGGCCAACGTCCTGACTTTC. The genes are TRBV7-9 and TRBJ2-6, with 9 bases aligning to TRBD1. The germline V gene has CDR1 SEHNR and CDR2 FQNEAQ (reference sequence). CDR3 size: 17 residues. The J segment lost 3 bases and the V segment lost 3 bases, leaving 6 bases of the junction unmatched.

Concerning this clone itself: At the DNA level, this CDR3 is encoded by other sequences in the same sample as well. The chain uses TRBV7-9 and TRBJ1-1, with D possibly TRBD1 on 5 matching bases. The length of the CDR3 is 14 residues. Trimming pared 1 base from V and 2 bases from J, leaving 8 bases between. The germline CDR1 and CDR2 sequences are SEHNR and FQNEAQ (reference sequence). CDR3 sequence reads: CASSLGGGNTEAFF. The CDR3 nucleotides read TGTGCCAGCAGCTTAGGTGGGGGAAACACTGAAGCTTTCTTT.

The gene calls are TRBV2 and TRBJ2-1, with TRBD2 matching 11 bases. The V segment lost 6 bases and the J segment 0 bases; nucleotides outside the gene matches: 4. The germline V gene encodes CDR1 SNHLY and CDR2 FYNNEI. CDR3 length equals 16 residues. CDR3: CASRGLAVRSYNEQFF. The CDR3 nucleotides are TGTGCCAGCAGGGGACTAGCGGTTCGCTCCTACAATGAGCAGTTCTTC.

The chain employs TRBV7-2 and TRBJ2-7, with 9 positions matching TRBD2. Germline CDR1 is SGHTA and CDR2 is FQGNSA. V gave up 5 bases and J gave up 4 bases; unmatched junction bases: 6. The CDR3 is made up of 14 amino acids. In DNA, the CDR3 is TGTGCCAGCAGCCCCACTAGCGGGTCTTACGAGCAGTACTTC. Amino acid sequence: CASSPTSGSYEQYF.

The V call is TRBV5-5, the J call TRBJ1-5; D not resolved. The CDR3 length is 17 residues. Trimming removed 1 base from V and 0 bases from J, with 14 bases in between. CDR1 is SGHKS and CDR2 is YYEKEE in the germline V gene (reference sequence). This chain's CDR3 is CASSLRVPDNSNQPQHF. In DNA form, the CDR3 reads TGTGCCAGCAGCTTGCGTGTGCCAGATAATAGCAATCAGCCCCAGCATTTT.